These 13 T cell receptor beta chains share one sample of origin, sequenced in a study of T cell clones after liver transplantation. TCRdb's table, derived via immunoSEQ multiplex PCR, lists solely in-frame clones and lacks some. Of around 20,000 clones in the sample, 80% to 90% were seen once. The specimen was CD8+ T cells from blood, collected roughly 3.5 years after liver transplant. These receptor sequences come from a human patient who received a liver transplant. Some T cells may be the graft donor's.

This sequence joins TRBV5-6 and TRBJ2-7, with D perhaps being TRBD1 or TRBD2 (5 bases each). The CDR3 has 11 residues. Per the germline V gene, CDR1 is SGHDT and CDR2 is YYEEEE. V dropped 0 bases and J dropped 9 bases, with 7 bases sitting between them. The DNA of the CDR3 is TGTGCCAGCAGCTTGGGGGGGAGGCAGTACTTC. This sequence encodes CASSLGGRQYF. The entire variable domain, with the rest obtained from reference TRBV5-6 and TRBJ2-7, is as follows: DAGVTQSPTHLIKTRGQQVTLRCSPKSGHDTVSWYQQALGQGPQFIFQYYEEEERQRGNFPDRFSGHQFPNYSSELNVNALLLGDSALYLCASSLGGRQYFGPGTRLTVT.

This sequence joins TRBV7-9 and TRBJ2-5, with 9 bases aligning to TRBD1. V shed 4 bases and J 1 base; nucleotides not matched to a gene: 4. Germline V gene data show CDR1 as SEHNR and CDR2 as FQNEAQ (reference sequence). The CDR3 consists of 15 residues. The CDR3 DNA is TGTGCCAGCAGCTCACGACAGGGGGGCCAAGAGACCCAGTACTTC. Its protein product is CASSSRQGGQETQYF.

The V call is TRBV7-2, the J call TRBJ2-5; 10 bases match TRBD2. V lost 5 bases to trimming and J lost 1 base; unmatched junction nucleotides: 7. This CDR3 is 16 amino acids long. CDR1 is SGHTA and CDR2 is FQGNSA in the germline V gene. Here the CDR3 reads CASSPRTSGLQETQYF. CDR3 nucleotide sequence: TGTGCCAGCAGCCCCCGGACTAGCGGACTCCAAGAGACCCAGTACTTC.

V and J are TRBV11-2 and TRBJ2-5; no reliable D call. Germline V CDR1 and CDR2: SGHAT, FQNNGV. The CDR3 loop spans 14 amino acids. The V gene lost 3 bases and the J gene lost 2 bases, with 10 bases spanning the gap. The CDR3 loop is CASSFTQGQETQYF. The CDR3 bases are TGTGCCAGCAGCTTCACACAAGGACAAGAGACCCAGTACTTC.

The chain uses TRBV7-7 and TRBJ2-7, with a tentative D call TRBD1 (6 bases). Trimming shortened V by 3 bases and J by 2 bases, and 11 bases separated the two germline ends. Germline V gene lookup returns CDR1 SSHAT and CDR2 FNYEAQ (reference sequence). The CDR3 contains 14 residues. The CDR3 DNA follows: TGTGCCAGCAGCTTGGACAGTTTTACCTACGAGCAGTACTTC. Its protein is CASSLDSFTYEQYF.

V and J are TRBV7-2 and TRBJ1-2, with a tentative D call TRBD1 (6 bases). The length of the CDR3 is 15 residues. The V and J ends lost 1 base and 2 bases respectively, with 11 bases between them. The germline CDR1 and CDR2 sequences are SGHTA and FQGNSA. CDR3 sequence reads: CASSLEGTPNYGYTF. The CDR3 DNA reads as TGTGCCAGCAGCTTAGAAGGGACACCGAACTATGGCTACACCTTC.

About this clone itself: One end of the junction fails to match germline, which may point to a read error. The chain couples TRBV7-7 to TRBJ2-2; D is unclear. Germline CDR1 is SSHAT and CDR2 is FNYEAQ (reference sequence). The CDR3 has 14 residues. The CDR3 is CASTTSKGVGELFF. As DNA, the CDR3 is TGTGCTAGCACCACTTCCAAAGGAGTCGGGGAGCTGTTTTTT.

The chain is built from TRBV29-1 and TRBJ2-5; unclear D gene. The V gene's germline CDR1 is SQVTM and CDR2 ANQGSEA. V shed 3 bases and J shed 4 bases, with 12 bases lying between them. This CDR3 is built from 13 residues. The CDR3 coding sequence is TGCAGCGTTGATGTGGCAGGTGGAGAGACCCAGTACTTC. This sequence encodes CSVDVAGGETQYF.

The chain uses TRBV11-2 and TRBJ1-4; possibly TRBD1 for D (6 bases). Trimming took 1 base from V and 5 from J, leaving 11 bases between them. The CDR3 extends over 15 amino acids. Germline V gene data show CDR1 as SGHAT and CDR2 as FQNNGV. The CDR3 DNA reads as TGTGCCAGCAGCTTAGCGTGGACAGAGAATGAAAAACTGTTTTTT. The encoded protein is CASSLAWTENEKLFF.

V is TRBV6-5 and J is TRBJ2-7; 7 nucleotides match TRBD2. The CDR3 totals 14 residues. With V trimmed by 3 bases and J by 5 bases, 7 bases remained unmatched. The V gene's germline CDR1 is MNHEY and CDR2 SVGAGI. This chain's CDR3 is CASSYRTSWDEQYF. In DNA, the CDR3 is TGTGCCAGCAGTTATAGGACTAGTTGGGACGAGCAGTACTTC.

V gene TRBV27 combines with J gene TRBJ2-6; D unclear. This CDR3 spans 11 amino acids. The V end lost 8 bases, the J end lost 8 bases, and 7 bases lay between the germline ends. From germline, CDR1 is MNHEY and CDR2 SMNVEV (reference sequence). CDR3 region: CASGPPNVLTF. CDR3 nucleotide sequence: TGTGCCAGCGGCCCCCCCAACGTCCTGACTTTC.

J is TRBJ2-7 and V is TRBV27; 7 bases align to TRBD1. In germline, CDR1 is MNHEY, CDR2 SMNVEV (reference sequence). The length of the CDR3 is 13 residues. Trimming took 3 bases from V and 4 from J; bases not matched to a gene: 3. The chain's CDR3 is CASSLGQTYEQYF. The DNA of the CDR3 is TGTGCCAGCAGTTTGGGACAGACTTACGAGCAGTACTTC.

The chain uses TRBV6-6 and TRBJ1-1; possible D gene TRBD1, 5 bases. Looked up from germline, CDR1 is MNHNY and CDR2 is SVGAGI (reference sequence). Trimming stripped 2 bases from V and 0 bases from J, with 7 bases between. The CDR3 length is 14 residues. CDR3 DNA sequence: TGTGCCAGCAGTTACGGGGGTGTGAACACTGAAGCTTTCTTT. This gives the protein CASSYGGVNTEAFF.